Listed here are 16 T cell receptor beta chains from one sample, sequenced in a study of blood T cell repertoires in COVID-19. Profiled with immunoSEQ multiplex PCR; TCRdb holds only in-frame clones, not every one. This repertoire shows a few hundred thousand clones, more than 65% found once; its top ten account for around 13%. The sequenced sample was peripheral blood. The receptors were sampled from a human donor in a cohort sampled during active COVID-19.

The chain is built from TRBV10-3 and TRBJ1-6; D unresolved. The CDR3 is 13 residues long. V was pared by 2 bases and J by 6 bases, with 5 bases between. CDR1 is ENHRY and CDR2 is SYGVKD in the germline V gene. CDR3 nucleotides: TGTGCCATCAGTGAGGTCGGTAATTCACCCCTCCACTTT. This encodes CAISEVGNSPLHF.

The rearrangement joins TRBV6-5 to TRBJ2-7; TRBD1 is a possible D gene (6 bases). This CDR3 has 15 amino acids. V was trimmed by 3 bases and J by 5 bases, leaving 17 bases between them. Germline V gene data show CDR1 as MNHEY and CDR2 as SVGAGI. CDR3 sequence (DNA): TGTGCCAGCAGTTATGGAGAGTTGGGACACGACGAGCAGTACTTC. Residues: CASSYGELGHDEQYF.

This clone was seen more than once but under ten times. V is TRBV3-1 (or the pseudogene TRBV3-2) and J is TRBJ1-5, with unresolved D. CDR3 length: 14 residues. Trimming removed 2 bases at V and 6 bases at J, with 11 bases between. The germline gives CDR1 LGHDT, CDR2 YNNKEL (reference sequence). CDR3 in amino acids: CASSQFRGSQPQHF. For the CDR3, the DNA is TGTGCCAGCAGCCAATTTCGGGGATCTCAGCCCCAGCATTTT.

The chain combines TRBV19 with TRBJ2-5; 7 bases are shared with TRBD1. The CDR3 totals 15 residues. The V segment lost 5 bases and the J segment 1 base; nucleotides outside the gene matches: 7. In germline, CDR1 is LNHDA, CDR2 SQIVND (reference sequence). This CDR3 is CASSLSEGAQETQYF. In nucleotides, the CDR3 is TGTGCCAGTAGTTTGTCCGAGGGGGCCCAAGAGACCCAGTACTTC.

J is TRBJ2-3 and V is TRBV7-9; possible D gene TRBD2, 5 bases. Per the germline V gene, CDR1 is SEHNR and CDR2 is FQNEAQ (reference sequence). This CDR3 region has 20 residues. The V and J ends lost 5 bases and 0 bases respectively, with 27 bases between them. This CDR3 is CASSRAEGLLASHSTDTQYF. The DNA of the CDR3 is TGTGCCAGCAGCCGGGCGGAAGGGTTGCTGGCTAGCCATAGCACAGATACGCAGTATTTT.

The sample holds a few counts of this clone. The gene calls are TRBV5-1 and TRBJ1-5; D is ambiguous. The CDR3 has 15 residues. Germline values: CDR1 SGHRS, CDR2 YFSETQ. The ends were cut back, 5 bases at V and 0 bases at J, with 12 bases in the middle. In DNA form, the CDR3 reads TGCGCCAGCAGGCGAGGGTACGGTAGCAATCAGCCCCAGCATTTT. The encoded protein is CASRRGYGSNQPQHF.

This clone was counted a few times. This sample also contains other DNA sequences that code for the same CDR3. V gene TRBV18 combines with J gene TRBJ2-5; no clear D. V was trimmed by 6 bases and J by 1 base, leaving 9 bases between them. CDR1 is KGHSH, CDR2 LQKENI, per germline. The CDR3 consists of 13 residues. The CDR3, as DNA: TGTGCCAGCTCTCCTACTCGCCAAGAGACCCAGTACTTC. Protein product: CASSPTRQETQYF.

For this clone: One junction end disagrees with the germline gene, perhaps due to a read error. This chain uses TRBV6-1 with TRBJ1-4; weak D call: TRBD1 (5 bases). The CDR3 is 15 residues long. The germline V gene has CDR1 MNHNS and CDR2 SASEGT. CDR3 sequence: CASSEFVPGIERLFF. The CDR3 bases are TGTGCCAGCAGTGAATTCGTACCAGGGATAGAAAGACTGTTTTTT.

The genes are TRBV2 and TRBJ1-3; no reliable D call. This CDR3 comprises 15 residues. Germline CDR1 and CDR2: SNHLY and FYNNEI. With 8 bases removed from V and 7 bases from J, the gap between germline ends came to 21 bases. The CDR3 DNA reads TGTGCCAGCGGCCCAAGTGTGGAGTTTGGCAACACCATATATTTT. It encodes CASGPSVEFGNTIYF. Complete variable domain (other parts from reference TRBV2 and TRBJ1-3): EPEVTQTPSHQVTQMGQEVILRCVPISNHLYFYWYRQILGQKVEFLVSFYNNEISEKSEIFDDQFSVERPDGSNFTLKIRSTKLEDSAMYFCASGPSVEFGNTIYFGEGSWLTVV.

V usage is TRBV6-5 and J usage is TRBJ1-2; TRBD1 aligns across 7 bases. CDR3 length: 16 amino acids. CDR1 and CDR2 from the germline V gene are MNHEY and SVGAGI. With V trimmed by 2 bases and J by 6 bases, 12 bases remained unmatched. The CDR3 protein is CASSYAIHGTVNGYTF. The CDR3, as DNA: TGTGCCAGCAGTTACGCGATACACGGGACAGTGAATGGCTACACCTTC.

The genes are TRBV29-1 and TRBJ1-1; D is undetermined. The CDR3 is 12 residues long. Trimming cost V 4 bases and J 4 bases, with 10 bases left between them. CDR1 is SQVTM and CDR2 is ANQGSEA in the germline V gene. For the CDR3, the DNA is TGCAGCGTTGGATTAGGCGGCACTGAAGCTTTCTTT. Encoded protein: CSVGLGGTEAFF.

This clone is a singleton in its sample. This chain joins TRBV5-1 and TRBJ2-1; D perhaps matches TRBD1 (5 bases). Germline CDR1 is SGHRS and CDR2 is YFSETQ. The V end lost 5 bases, the J end lost 9 bases, and 24 bases lay between the germline ends. The CDR3 has 16 amino acids. The CDR3 reads CASSRAGIMDRGEQFF. The CDR3, as DNA: TGCGCCAGCAGTCGAGCAGGGATAATGGATCGAGGTGAGCAGTTCTTC.

The rearrangement joins TRBV7-8 to TRBJ1-1, with no clear D. Germline V lookup: CDR1 SGHVS, CDR2 FQNEAQ. This CDR3 is 14 amino acids long. Deletions cut 2 bases from V and 3 bases from J, with 10 bases between. CDR3 sequence (DNA): TGTGCCAGCAGCTTACGGAGGGAGGACACTGAAGCTTTCTTT. It is translated as CASSLRREDTEAFF.

This rearrangement joins TRBV5-1 to TRBJ2-3, with D perhaps TRBD1 (5 bases). Germline CDR1 SGHRS, CDR2 YFSETQ. V was cut by 1 base and J by 1 base, with 10 bases left in between. CDR3 length: 15 residues. CDR3 DNA: TGCGCCAGCAGCTTGCACCTAGGGGGCACAGATACGCAGTATTTT. This translates into CASSLHLGGTDTQYF. The full variable domain, its missing parts supplied by reference TRBV5-1 and TRBJ2-3, is KAGVTQTPRYLIKTRGQQVTLSCSPISGHRSVSWYQQTPGQGLQFLFEYFSETQRNKGNFPGRFSGRQFSNSRSEMNVSTLELGDSALYLCASSLHLGGTDTQYFGPGTRLTVL.

This clone was recorded once. The chain recombines TRBV5-4 with TRBJ2-1; 9 bases fit TRBD2. With 2 bases clipped from V and 6 bases from J, the junction kept 6 bases outside the gene matches. Germline CDR1 and CDR2: SGHNT and YYREEE (reference sequence). The CDR3 extends over 15 amino acids. The CDR3 here is CASSLIAGAINEQFF. The CDR3 nucleotides read TGTGCCAGCAGCTTAATAGCGGGAGCCATCAATGAGCAGTTCTTC.

The chain carries TRBV12-3 or TRBV12-4 and TRBJ2-1; perhaps TRBD1 as D (5 bases). Deletions cut 5 bases from V and 8 bases from J, with 10 bases between. The CDR3 length is 12 residues. CDR3 loop: CASSPRRDEQFF. CDR3 DNA: TGTGCCAGCAGTCCCCGCAGGGATGAGCAGTTCTTC.